The TCR beta chain described here comes from a study of T cells in Graves' hyperthyroidism and ophthalmopathy (dated by TCRdb to between 2018 and 2021). Context from the whole study: Peripheral blood samples were taken at the time of initial diagnosis, prior to any treatment. The paper describes TCR Vbeta CDR3 sequencing of about 140 peripheral blood samples, made up of under 50 ophthalmopathy patients, some 80 hyperthyroidism patients and roughly 17 progressor patients. In addition, the study compared T-cell repertoires in thyroid tissue and in blood from several Graves' hyperthyroidism patients. To identify TCR V-J signatures that set the groups apart, the researchers used a discovery cohort of about a hundred patients, made up of some 41 with Graves' ophthalmopathy and 55 to 65 with stable Graves' hyperthyroidism. After sampling, hyperthyroidism patients received methimazole starting at 30 mg daily, and ophthalmopathy patients received high-dose intravenous methylprednisolone. An independent validation cohort of fewer than 20 hyperthyroidism patients and some 15 patients who later progressed to ophthalmopathy tested prospective prediction of ophthalmopathy. The roughly 94 discovery patients were randomly split 7:3 into training and test sets. General conclusions and limits of the study: No statistical method was used to set the sample size in advance, and investigators knew the group allocation. In validation, the model predicted progression to ophthalmopathy a median of around 6.5 months before onset, with roughly 70% sensitivity and about 72% specificity. Blood samples also contained most of the expanded thyroid clonotypes (frequency above 0.001), which suggests that blood repertoires may reflect thyroid immune responses. A 13 V-J signature model separated ophthalmopathy from stable hyperthyroidism, with around 91% sensitivity and about 81% specificity in cross-validation and 80%/75% in testing.

In the ophthalmopathy patients, disease was moderately to severely active, with a Clinical Activity Score of 3 or more, a NOSPECS grade of 4 or more, and a duration of less than 3 months. Exclusion was applied to patients with uncontrolled infections, other autoimmune diseases, pregnancy or lactation. Clinical symptoms, serum thyroxine and TRAb, thyroid ultrasound, and orbital computed tomography formed the basis for the diagnoses. PBMCs were isolated from around 10 ml of fresh peripheral blood by Ficoll-Paque density gradient centrifugation. Total RNA was extracted using Trizol reagent, and RNA quality was assessed on an Agilent 2100 Bioanalyzer. V was cut back by 6 bases and J by 1 base, leaving a gap of 6 bases between them. Measured from the cysteine to the phenylalanine, the CDR3 is 12 residues long. Just the 36-base CDR3 DNA is kept, in frame starting at base 1. This clonotype came up many times. No cognate antigen has been identified for it. Base qualities are not provided; no much larger clone lies one nucleotide away.

TCR beta CDR3 regions were amplified from RNA transcripts. A first-round RT-PCR of the TCR CDR3 used the HTBI primer set with the Qiagen OneStep RT-PCR kit. Libraries were constructed in a second round of multiplex PCR, after which size selection and purification were carried out. Libraries were sequenced paired-end with 100 bp reads on an Illumina HiSeq2000. From the authors' description of their analysis: SOAPnuke was used to process the raw data, with reads discarded if the reads contained adapters or uncalled bases, had a mean Phred below 15, or lacked an exact constant-primer or identifier match. High-quality paired reads were merged with COPE v1.2.5, and unique nucleotide sequences were defined as clonotypes. MiTCR v1.1 was used to align the clonotypes against IMGT TRBV, TRBD and TRBJ reference segments. Analysis was restricted to V-J combinations with a frequency above 0.0001, which covered 98% to 99.2% of repertoires. The TCS score was defined as the ratio of F50 (clonal expansion) to E x V (chaos), calculated using BLOSUM62-based TCRdist between CDR3 peptides within each V-J. Welch's t-statistics and random forest reduced 500 to 550 V-J features to roughly 13, which were used in a naive Bayes classifier (R e1071). Using fastp at Q25 and MiXCR, TCRdb reprocessed the public reads and kept productive beta chains. Here each entry gathers all rows of one CDR3 protein and keeps the most common genes and DNA. The V and J calls and clone size come from TCRdb's table, not from the authors' own analysis. Within this sample are hundreds of thousands of distinct CDR3 sequences, with about 20% of them counted one time only. Together, the top ten hold roughly 50% of the sample.

This sequence uses TRBV12-3 or TRBV12-4 and TRBJ2-5, with TRBD1 perhaps the D gene, on 6 matching bases. The sequence came from a man aged 35 to 55 with Graves' ophthalmopathy. Material: blood. The nucleotide sequence is given as TGTGCCAGCAGCAGGGGCCAAGAGACCCAGTACTTC. The resulting protein is CASSRGQETQYF.